This is a list of T cell receptor beta chains from one sample in a study of CD8 T cells in Susac syndrome. One entry per CDR3 protein results from TCRdb running MiXCR on the immunoSEQ multiplex PCR reads. The sample carries tens of thousands of distinct CDR3 sequences, just over 90% recorded once. Input material: CD8+ T cells from PBMCs. All receptors derive from a human donor in good health. Both conserved end residues are part of each CDR3. A D gene is named only where the DNA matches it firmly. Clone size is shown for a subset of rows, as once, few, many or a class of expanded clone.

>once|TRBV29-1|-|TRBJ1-1
TGCAGCGTTGAAGATCAAGGTGAAGCTTTCTTT
CSVEDQGEAFF
>-|TRBV15|TRBD1|TRBJ1-2
TGTGCCACCAGCCCCGATAGGACAGGGGCGCATGGCTACACCTTC
CATSPDRTGAHGYTF
>-|TRBV27|TRBD1|TRBJ2-5
TGTGCCAGCAGTTCTATTGACAGGGTGGTGGAGACCCAGTACTTC
CASSSIDRVVETQYF
>once|TRBV20-1|-|TRBJ1-2
TGCAGTGCTAGATGGGGGGCCGGCTATGGCTACACCTTC
CSARWGAGYGYTF
>-|TRBV6-5|-|TRBJ2-7
TGTGCCAGCAGTACCCAGACAGGTCCCTCTTACGAGCAGTACTTC
CASSTQTGPSYEQYF
>-|TRBV6-2/TRBV6-3|TRBD1|TRBJ1-5
TGTGCCAGCAGTTATCAGCAGGGGGAAGGCAATCAGCCCCAGCATTTT
CASSYQQGEGNQPQHF
>-|TRBV5-6|-|TRBJ2-1
TGTGCCAGCAGCCTATTTAGTGAGCAGTTCTTC
CASSLFSEQFF
>-|TRBV12-3/TRBV12-4|-|TRBJ2-7
TGTGCCAGCAGTTTACTCGGACCCCACGAGCAGTACTTC
CASSLLGPHEQYF
>-|TRBV25-1|TRBD1|TRBJ2-7
TGTGCCAGCAGTGAAGGGACAGGTTACGAGCAGTACTTC
CASSEGTGYEQYF
>-|TRBV3-1|-|TRBJ2-3
TGTGCCAGCAGCCAAGAACTCTCCGGGAAAACAGATACGCAGTATTTT
CASSQELSGKTDTQYF
>-|TRBV7-7|-|TRBJ2-2
TGTGCCAGCAGCTTACTGGCTAGCCAAAAATTGAACACCGGGGAGCTGTTTTTT
CASSLLASQKLNTGELFF
>-|TRBV7-9|-|TRBJ2-7
TGTGCCAGCAGCTCCGTTCGGGTAGGCCACGAGCAGTACTTC
CASSSVRVGHEQYF
>-|TRBV4-1|-|TRBJ2-1
TGCGCCAGCAGCCCTCGACAGGGAGGAGATGAGCAGTTCTTC
CASSPRQGGDEQFF
>-|TRBV6-2/TRBV6-3|TRBD2|TRBJ2-7
TGTGCCAGCAGTTACGCAACTAGCGGGGCCTCCCTCCTCAGCGAGCAGTACTTC
CASSYATSGASLLSEQYF
>-|TRBV6-2/TRBV6-3|TRBD2|TRBJ2-1
TGTGCCAGCAGTTCCACCGGGGGGGCGTCCTACAATGAGCAGTTCTTC
CASSSTGGASYNEQFF
>-|TRBV30|-|TRBJ1-2
TGTGCCTGGAGTGGGGCAGGGTTCTATGGCTACACCTTC
CAWSGAGFYGYTF
>-|TRBV7-9|TRBD1|TRBJ2-7
TGTGCCAGCAGTTTTGCGGACAGGCCCTACGAGCAGTACTTC
CASSFADRPYEQYF
>-|TRBV15|-|TRBJ2-7
TGTGCCACCAGCAGAGATAGGGCAGGGATTTACGAGCAGTACTTC
CATSRDRAGIYEQYF
>-|TRBV6-2/TRBV6-3|-|TRBJ2-2
TGTGCCAGCAGTAACCGCCCCCCGGGGAACACCGGGGAGCTGTTTTTT
CASSNRPPGNTGELFF
>-|TRBV4-1|-|TRBJ1-5
TGCGCCAGCAGCCCAATCGTGGGTGCTACCAATCAGCCCCAGCATTTT
CASSPIVGATNQPQHF
>-|TRBV9|TRBD2|TRBJ2-7
TGTGCCAGCAGCCGACTAGCGGGGGGCCGCCGGGGGGACGAGCAGTACTTC
CASSRLAGGRRGDEQYF
>-|TRBV5-1|-|TRBJ1-1
TGCGCCAGCAGCTTAACGGGTGCTACTGAAGCTTTCTTT
CASSLTGATEAFF
>few|TRBV5-7|-|TRBJ2-1
TGTGCCAGCCGCAGACGGAATGAGCAGTTCTTC
CASRRRNEQFF